The clone carrying this TCR beta chain was recorded once. Its antigen is not known. Specified treatment: roughly 11-day PBMC culture with coronavirus spike peptide pools or control peptides (ViraFEST assay). Unexposed donor CD4+ T cells predated the COVID-19 pandemic, collected 2011-2018. With the Oncomine TCR Beta short-read assay, DNA from cultured CD4+ T cells was sequenced. CD4+ T cells were cultured, and genomic DNA was extracted from them. TCRdb reanalysed the PCR reads using MiXCR and keeps one entry per CDR3 protein. This table holds over 9,000 distinct CDR3 sequences, about 40% found once. Germline CDR1 LNHDA, CDR2 SQIVND (reference sequence). This CDR3 is 14 amino acids long. The V and J ends lost 6 bases and 0 bases respectively, with 11 bases between them. The sample originates from a study of vaccination and CD4 T cells after COVID-19. Study-level information: Median time from COVID diagnosis to post-COVID sampling was more than 95 days (35 to 161). Whole-study findings and limits: Data came from relatively few convalescent patients and lacked early post-infection timepoints. Convalescent patients' vaccine-specific clones were spike mono-reactive in 304 of 307 cases.

V is TRBV19 and J is TRBJ1-1, with no clear D. The sequence was obtained from a human donor in good health. Sequencing was carried out using CD4+ T cells from blood, cultured in vitro. The CDR3 DNA reads TGTGCCAGTAGCTATCTCTCCCTGAACACTGAAGCTTTCTTT. This sequence encodes CASSYLSLNTEAFF.